This TCR beta chain was documented in a study of blood T cell repertoires in COVID-19. Across the study: Samples of COVID-19 (acute and convalescent) were obtained from the United States, Italy and Spain.

Assay used: immunoSEQ multiplex PCR; TCRdb lists only in-frame clones, some missing. The sample gives approximately 200,000 clones, less than 95% of which show up once; roughly 0.76% is in the top ten. The V gene's germline CDR1 is SGHRS and CDR2 YFSETQ. The CDR3 length is 17 residues. Trimming took 7 bases from V and 4 from J, leaving 23 bases between them. The chain carries TRBV5-1 and TRBJ2-2, with a possible D match to TRBD1 (6 bases). The sequenced sample consisted of peripheral blood. This sequence was found in a man aged 25 to 45 with COVID-19, enrolled during active disease. The CDR3 sequence: CASSLLGTPDITGELFF. The CDR3 DNA reads TGCGCCAGCTCCCTGCTCGGGACACCTGATATCACCGGGGAGCTGTTTTTT.